Listed here are 32 T cell receptor beta chains from one sample, sequenced in a study of CD8+CD57+ T cells in acquired aplastic anemia. All sequencing subjects had displayed CD8+CD57+ cell expansion on flow cytometry. Template material for TCR beta VDJ and CDR3 profiling consisted of genomic DNA. From the reads, TCRdb called clonotypes with MiXCR, one entry per CDR3 protein. The sample yields approximately 250,000 distinct CDR3 sequences, approximately 79% seen once. The sample consisted of sorted CD4+, CD8+, or CD8+CD57+ T cells (not recorded which) from PBMCs. The receptors were sampled from a human donor with aplastic anemia.

Note on this clonotype: The missing conserved phenylalanine or tryptophan at the end of this CDR3 makes a read error likely. Because the CDR3's place on the DNA is in doubt, the DNA is left out and the CDR3 is given as listed by TCRdb. CDR3 sequence reads: CASSLGGGADTTY. The chain combines TRBV7-8 with TRBJ1-2. The CDR3 is 13 amino acids long, termini counted. The germline V gene has CDR1 SGHVS and CDR2 FQNEAQ.

The chain carries TRBV7-8 and TRBJ2-3; possible D gene TRBD2, 6 bases. CDR1 is SGHVS, CDR2 FQNEAQ, per germline. The CDR3 is 17 residues long. Trimming stripped 0 bases from V and 7 bases from J, with 20 bases between. DNA of the CDR3: TGTGCCAGCAGCTTAGCGGGAGGTCCGGATACGACGTATACGCAGTATTTT. Amino acid sequence: CASSLAGGPDTTYTQYF.

The gene calls are TRBV9 and TRBJ2-3; tentatively, D is TRBD1 or TRBD2 (5 bases each). The CDR3 is made up of 16 amino acids. CDR1 is SGDLS, CDR2 YYNGEE, per germline. Trimming took 2 bases from V and 9 from J, leaving 22 bases between them. This chain's CDR3 is CASSVGTGGVDKTQYF. CDR3 nucleotide sequence: TGTGCCAGCAGCGTCGGGACGGGCGGAGTAGATAAGACGCAGTATTTT. The full variable domain, rest sourced from reference TRBV9 and TRBJ2-3, is DSGVTQTPKHLITATGQRVTLRCSPRSGDLSVYWYQQSLDQGLQFLIQYYNGEERAKGNILERFSAQQFPDLHSELNLSSLELGDSALYFCASSVGTGGVDKTQYFGPGTRLTVL.

The chain recombines TRBV7-6 with TRBJ1-1; no reliable D call. The germline V gene has CDR1 SGHVS and CDR2 FNYEAQ. The germline V and J ends were trimmed by 3 bases and 14 bases, with 25 bases remaining between them. The CDR3 is 15 amino acids. CDR3 sequence reads: CASSLGLYNSPQPFF. The CDR3 coding sequence is TGTGCCAGCAGCTTGGGTCTCTATAATTCACCCCAACCCTTCTTT.

V gene TRBV7-9 combines with J gene TRBJ1-1; D is uncertain. This CDR3 comprises 15 residues. V shed 0 bases and J shed 14 bases, with 22 bases lying between them. In germline, CDR1 is SEHNR, CDR2 FQNEAQ (reference sequence). As DNA, the CDR3 is TGTGCCAGCAGCTTAGCGGGTAGCTGCGACGCCGACGTCTTCTTT. This encodes CASSLAGSCDADVFF.

As regards this clonotype: The junction differs from germline at one of its ends, possibly a read error. The V gene is TRBV7-3, the J gene TRBJ2-3; TRBD2 is a possible D gene (6 bases). The CDR3 length is 14 residues. Germline V gene lookup returns CDR1 SGHTA and CDR2 FQGTGA. CDR3 sequence: CASSRAGGPVAQCF. In DNA form, the CDR3 reads TGTGCCAGCTCAAGAGCGGGCGGTCCCGTTGCACAGTGTTTT. Full variable domain (rest looked up from reference TRBV7-3 and TRBJ2-3): GAGVSQTPSNKVTEKGKYVELRCDPISGHTALYWYRQSLGQGPEFLIYFQGTGAADDSGLPNDRFFAVRPEGSVSTLKIQRTERGDSAVYLCASSRAGGPVAQCFGPGTRLTVL.

Worth noting for this clonotype: Without the conserved terminal phenylalanine or tryptophan, this CDR3 likely stems from a read error. No DNA is shown, since the ends of the CDR3 on it are uncertain; the CDR3 is the one TCRdb lists. The gene calls are TRBV7-3 and TRBJ2-3; the table's D call, TRBD2, was not checked against the DNA. Inclusive of both ends, the CDR3 amounts to 13 amino acids. From germline, CDR1 is SGHTA and CDR2 FQGTGA. CDR3 sequence: CASSLSGGGQDES.

V gene TRBV10-1 combines with J gene TRBJ2-7; D is unresolved. This CDR3 has 12 amino acids. Germline loops: CDR1 WNHNN, CDR2 SYGVQD (reference sequence). V was pared by 2 bases and J by 6 bases, with 8 bases between. The CDR3 loop reads CASSEIGSEQYF. The DNA of the CDR3 is TGCGCCAGCAGTGAGATAGGCTCCGAGCAGTACTTC.

The chain joins TRBV11-1 to TRBJ1-1; D gene unclear. CDR1 and CDR2 from the germline V gene are SGHAT and FQDESV (reference sequence). Trimming stripped 1 base from V and 1 base from J, with 10 bases between. CDR3 length equals 15 residues. The CDR3 loop reads CASSLVPGENTEAFF. The CDR3 nucleotides are TGTGCCAGCAGCTTAGTACCCGGGGAGAACACTGAAGCTTTCTTT.

The chain is built from TRBV28 and TRBJ1-1, with 7 bases identical to TRBD1. V was clipped by 6 bases and J by 11 bases; unmatched bases: 12. This CDR3 contains 13 residues. CDR1 is MDHEN and CDR2 is SYDVKM in the germline V gene. CDR3 DNA sequence: TGTGCCAGCAGGCAGGGGGTCATAAGGGTGGCTTTCTTT. Residues: CASRQGVIRVAFF.

CDR3 sequence (DNA): TGTGCCAGCAGCCCGTCCGGGACAGGGGGCAACGGCTACACCTTC. It is translated as CASSPSGTGGNGYTF. The chain joins TRBV7-9 to TRBJ1-2, with TRBD1 matching over 12 bases. V was clipped by 5 bases and J by 8 bases; unmatched bases: 9. The germline gives CDR1 SEHNR, CDR2 FQNEAQ (reference sequence). CDR3 length: 15 amino acids. Filled out from reference TRBV7-9 and TRBJ1-2, the complete variable domain reads DTGVSQNPRHKITKRGQNVTFRCDPISEHNRLYWYRQTLGQGPEFLTYFQNEAQLEKSRLLSDRFSAERPKGSFSTLEIQRTEQGDSAMYLCASSPSGTGGNGYTFGSGTRLTVV.

Notes on this clonotype: Lacking the conserved final phenylalanine or tryptophan, this CDR3 likely reflects a read error. The DNA is omitted, as the CDR3 cannot be located on it reliably, and the CDR3 follows TCRdb's listing. CDR3 region: CASSDGGIHGQIFVPG. The chain recombines TRBV2 with TRBJ2-6; TRBD1 is the table's D call, not checked against the DNA. 16 amino acids form the CDR3, both terminal residues included. The V gene's germline CDR1 is SNHLY and CDR2 FYNNEI.

The V gene is TRBV5-8, the J gene TRBJ2-3; weak D call: TRBD2 (6 bases). Germline CDR1 is SGHTS and CDR2 is YDEGEE. The CDR3 has 13 amino acids. Between the trimmed V and J ends, which lost 7 bases and 4 bases, there was a span of 13 bases. The CDR3 sequence is CASGYASADTQYF. The CDR3 bases are TGTGCCAGCGGGTACGCTAGCGCAGATACGCAGTATTTT.

As concerns this clonotype: At one end, the junction sequence differs from germline, possibly due to a read error. The gene calls are TRBV7-8 and TRBJ2-7; D possibly corresponds to TRBD2 (5 bases). The CDR3 loop spans 15 amino acids. In germline, CDR1 is SGHVS, CDR2 FQNEAQ. DNA of the CDR3: TGTGCCAGCAGCTTGCTAGGAGGCCTCCACACGCAGCATTACTTC. It yields the protein CASSLLGGLHTQHYF.

V usage is TRBV7-6 and J usage is TRBJ2-6; D is unclear. With 0 bases removed from V and 14 bases from J, the gap between germline ends came to 20 bases. This CDR3 spans 16 amino acids. In germline, CDR1 is SGHVS, CDR2 FNYEAQ. The CDR3 protein is CASSLAPTDTPYFLTF. As DNA, the CDR3 is TGTGCCAGCAGCTTAGCCCCCACAGATACGCCGTATTTCCTGACTTTC.

Comments on this clonotype: Sequence at one end of the junction differs from germline and may be a read error. The V call is TRBV7-8, the J call TRBJ2-3; 7 bases are a match to TRBD2. Germline V gives CDR1 SGHVS, CDR2 FQNEAQ. The CDR3 has 14 amino acids. The CDR3 DNA reads as TGTGGCAGCCGCTTCGCGGGAGCGTCCGATACGCAGTATTTT. It yields the protein CGSRFAGASDTQYF.

Regarding this clonotype: At one boundary the junction diverges from the germline segment, which might be a read error. The V gene is TRBV2, the J gene TRBJ2-1, with D tentatively TRBD1 or TRBD2 (6 bases each). This CDR3 contains 16 residues. Germline V gives CDR1 SNHLY, CDR2 FYNNEI. CDR3: CASGDGGTDTQDFRLF. CDR3 nucleotides: TGTGCCAGCGGGGACGGGGGCACAGATACTCAGGATTTTCGGCTCTTC. The variable domain in full, completed from reference TRBV2 and TRBJ2-1, reads EPEVTQTPSHQVTQMGQEVILRCVPISNHLYFYWYRQILGQKVEFLVSFYNNEISEKSEIFDDQFSVERPDGSNFTLKIRSTKLEDSAMYFCASGDGGTDTQDFRLFGPGTRLTVL.

This clonotype was seen just once. The CDR3 does not end in the conserved phenylalanine or tryptophan, so this is likely a read error. It is unclear where the CDR3 begins or ends on the DNA, so no DNA is shown, and the CDR3 is as TCRdb lists it. The V and J genes are TRBV7-2 and TRBJ2-3; the table's D gene call, TRBD1, was not cross checked with the DNA. The CDR3 length is 12 residues, termini included. Germline loops: CDR1 SGHTA, CDR2 FQGNSA. CDR3 amino acids: CASSVGGQFDEH.

V gene TRBV4-3 combines with J gene TRBJ2-5; D not resolved. The CDR3 is 15 amino acids. V lost 0 bases and J 5 bases, leaving 13 bases between the germline ends. Per the germline V gene, CDR1 is LGHNA and CDR2 is YSLEER. The CDR3 DNA reads as TGCGCCAGCAGCCAAGATTTCGCGTCGTGGGAGACCCAGTACTTC. This gives the protein CASSQDFASWETQYF.

This chain uses TRBV11-3 with TRBJ2-2; D is possibly TRBD1 or TRBD2 (5 bases each). This CDR3 spans 14 amino acids. The germline V gene encodes CDR1 SGHNT and CDR2 YENEEA. V was clipped by 6 bases and J by 6 bases, with 14 bases between them. The DNA for the CDR3 is TGTGCCAGCAGTCAAGGGGCTAGCTCCGGGGAGCTGTTTTTT. Translated, it gives CASSQGASSGELFF.

This clonotype was counted once. One end of the junction varies from germline; a read error may be responsible. The gene calls are TRBV7-2 and TRBJ1-6; D not certain. CDR1 and CDR2 (germline): SGHTA, FQGNSA. The CDR3 consists of 14 residues. This CDR3 is CASSLGGNNAPHHF. The CDR3 DNA reads TGTGCCAGCAGCTTGGGAGGAAATAATGCACCCCACCACTTT.

The chain is built from TRBV5-5 and TRBJ2-1; D call uncertain. V lost 4 bases, J lost 6 bases, and 14 bases lay in between. Germline values: CDR1 SGHKS, CDR2 YYEKEE (reference sequence). CDR3 length: 14 amino acids. The CDR3 spells CASSPSRVANEQFF. In nucleotides, the CDR3 is TGTGCCAGCAGCCCATCACGAGTAGCCAATGAGCAGTTCTTC.

This clonotype was recorded only once. The chain carries TRBV7-6 and TRBJ2-5, with D possibly being TRBD2 (7 bases). The CDR3 length is 15 residues. The germline V and J ends were trimmed by 4 bases and 5 bases, with 17 bases remaining between them. CDR1 SGHVS and CDR2 FNYEAQ come from the germline V gene. The CDR3 here is CASSSTTGRDETQYF. DNA of the CDR3: TGTGCCAGCAGCTCCACTACAGGGAGGGATGAGACCCAGTACTTC.

About this clonotype: Germline is not matched at one junction end, which may reflect a read error. This chain connects TRBV7-9 to TRBJ2-5; TRBD1 or TRBD2 may be the D gene (5 bases each). Germline V gene sequence: CDR1 SEHNR, CDR2 FQNEAQ (reference sequence). This CDR3 is built from 14 residues. The CDR3 DNA reads TGTGCCAGCAGCTTGAGGCCAGGGAGAAGGAATGAGCAGTTC. Its protein product is CASSLRPGRRNEQF.

Worth noting for this clonotype: A read error may produce the germline difference seen at one junction end. The V call is TRBV7-9, the J call TRBJ2-3; 9 bases line up with TRBD1. Germline V gene data show CDR1 as SEHNR and CDR2 as FQNEAQ (reference sequence). The CDR3 runs 14 residues. For the CDR3, the DNA is TGTGCCAGCAGCTCCGGGACAGGGCATGGCTACAAGTACTTT. Its protein is CASSSGTGHGYKYF.

This clonotype was seen just once. CDR3 residues: CATSSPKPRDEQFF. CDR3 DNA: TGTGCCACCAGCAGCCCCAAGCCCCGGGATGAGCAGTTCTTC. J is TRBJ2-1 and V is TRBV15; D unclear. This CDR3 is 14 amino acids long. Trimming took off 3 bases at V and 8 bases at J, with 14 bases between the two ends. Germline loops: CDR1 LNHNV, CDR2 YYDKDF (reference sequence).

This clonotype was detected a few times. The chain is built from TRBV6-6 and TRBJ2-7; 7 bases align to TRBD1. V dropped 10 bases and J dropped 3; count of bases not matched to a gene: 15. The CDR3 has 15 amino acids. CDR1 and CDR2 from the germline V gene are MNHNY and SVGAGI (reference sequence). The CDR3: CATIEPRTGGYEQYF. The CDR3 DNA sequence: TGTGCCACCATTGAGCCCCGGACAGGTGGCTACGAGCAGTACTTC.

As DNA, the CDR3 is TGTGCCAGCAGTCTATCAGCGGGGGGGCGATACAATGAGCAGTTCTTC. It encodes CASSLSAGGRYNEQFF. This chain uses TRBV6-5 with TRBJ2-1, with 10 bases fitting TRBD2. The CDR3 is made up of 16 amino acids. Germline loops: CDR1 MNHEY, CDR2 SVGAGI. The V gene end was trimmed by 5 bases and the J gene end by 4 bases; junction bases not matched to a gene: 8.

Concerning this clonotype itself: The CDR3 does not close with the conserved phenylalanine or tryptophan, likely indicating a read error. Because the CDR3's place on the DNA is in doubt, the DNA is left out and the CDR3 is given as listed by TCRdb. This chain uses TRBV7-8 with TRBJ2-3. The germline gives CDR1 SGHVS, CDR2 FQNEAQ. The CDR3 numbers 13 amino acids, ends counted. This CDR3 reads CASGVGGTATKYL.

The chain has TRBV7-2 and TRBJ2-5; D remains unclear. The tail of the sequence fits TRBJ2-1 better, so the J call may be wrong. CDR1 is SGHTA and CDR2 is FQGNSA in the germline V gene. This CDR3 has 15 residues. For the CDR3, the DNA is TGTGCCAGCAGTTTCACGGGCCTAGAACACGATGAGCAGTTCTTC. Translation: CASSFTGLEHDEQFF.

For this clonotype: This is likely a read error, given that the CDR3 carries no conserved phenylalanine or tryptophan at its end. No DNA is shown, since the ends of the CDR3 on it are uncertain; the CDR3 is the one TCRdb lists. This sequence joins TRBV7-9 and TRBJ2-1. The CDR3 sequence runs 13 residues, both termini included. Germline loops: CDR1 SEHNR, CDR2 FQNEAQ (reference sequence). CDR3 amino acids: CASSLVPVEQQFG.

The chain links TRBV7-2 to TRBJ1-1; 7 bases match TRBD1. J lost 4 bases, V lost 6 bases, and 11 bases had no gene match. CDR1 SGHTA and CDR2 FQGNSA come from the germline V gene. The CDR3 is 15 residues long. The DNA of the CDR3 is TGTGCCAGCAGTTTCGACCTGACAGGGACCACTGAAGCTTTCTTT. Translated, it gives CASSFDLTGTTEAFF.